Reported below is one TCR beta chain. Clones were sequenced by immunoSEQ multiplex PCR, and TCRdb holds only the in-frame ones, with some missing. The data hold approximately 500,000 clones, with roughly 89% observed a single time. These data belong to a study of blood T cell repertoires in COVID-19. Across the whole study: There were acute and convalescent COVID-19 samples, and they came from the United States, Italy and Spain. In each case, the material was cDNA or gDNA derived from T cells, B-cell-depleted T cells, or PBMCs.

Per the germline V gene, CDR1 is LNHDA and CDR2 is SQIVND (reference sequence). Trimming cost V 4 bases and J 2 bases, with 14 bases left between them. This CDR3 spans 16 amino acids. Seattle cases were enrolled at active infection and followed longitudinally. The sequenced material came from peripheral blood. The TCR sequence derives from a man between 18 and 29 years old with COVID-19, enrolled during active disease. The gene calls are TRBV19 and TRBJ1-4; a weak D match, TRBD1 (5 bases). For the CDR3, the DNA is TGTGCCAGTAGTAGCAGGGCGACCCGGACTAATGAAAAACTGTTTTTT. This encodes CASSSRATRTNEKLFF. The variable domain in full, with the rest retrieved from reference TRBV19 and TRBJ1-4, is DGGITQSPKYLFRKEGQNVTLSCEQNLNHDAMYWYRQDPGQGLRLIYYSQIVNDFQKGDIAEGYSVSREKKESFPLTVTSAQKNPTAFYLCASSSRATRTNEKLFFGSGTQLSVL.